This TCR beta chain was documented in a study of blood T cells in healthy people across ages. Study-wide context: There was about one barcoded beta molecule captured by template switching per two T cells.

CDR1 and CDR2 (germline): DFQATT, SNEGSKA (reference sequence). CDR3 size: 15 residues. The V end was cut by 3 bases, the J end by 1 base, with 16 bases between. A second PCR of roughly 7 to 11 cycles used a sample-barcoded 5' primer and a J-beta primer mix. MiXCR, applied by TCRdb to the 5' RACE reads, yields one record per CDR3 protein. This sample has some 1.6 million distinct CDR3 sequences, with 30% to 35% found just once. General study results and limits: Age brought a roughly linear fall in TCR beta diversity measured per million T cells. It was held that the diversity estimates obtained from one million T cells were underestimates. Without sorted subsets, naive and antigen-experienced compartments could not be conclusively compared.

In its sample, this clonotype was seen a few times. Its antigen is not identified. The chain joins TRBV20-1 to TRBJ2-7, with D perhaps TRBD1 or TRBD2 (5 bases each). The receptor was isolated from a woman in her thirties in good health. Sequencing was performed on blood. This chain's CDR3 is CSASNPWDGSYEQYF. The CDR3 nucleotides are TGCAGTGCTAGTAACCCCTGGGACGGGTCCTACGAGCAGTACTTC.